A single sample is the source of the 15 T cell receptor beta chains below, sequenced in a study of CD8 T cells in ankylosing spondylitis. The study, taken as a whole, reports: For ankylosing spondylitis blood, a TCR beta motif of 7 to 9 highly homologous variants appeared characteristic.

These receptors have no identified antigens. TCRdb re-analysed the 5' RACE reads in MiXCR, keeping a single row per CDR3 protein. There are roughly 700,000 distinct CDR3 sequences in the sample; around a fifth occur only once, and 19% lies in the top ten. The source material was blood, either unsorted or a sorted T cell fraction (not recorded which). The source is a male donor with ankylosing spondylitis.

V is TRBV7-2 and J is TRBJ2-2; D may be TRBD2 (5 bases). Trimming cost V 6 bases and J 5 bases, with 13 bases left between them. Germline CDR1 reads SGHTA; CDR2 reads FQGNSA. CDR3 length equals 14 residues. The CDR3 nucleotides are TGTGCCAGCAGGCCTGGAGGCCGGACCGGGGAGCTGTTTTTT. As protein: CASRPGGRTGELFF.

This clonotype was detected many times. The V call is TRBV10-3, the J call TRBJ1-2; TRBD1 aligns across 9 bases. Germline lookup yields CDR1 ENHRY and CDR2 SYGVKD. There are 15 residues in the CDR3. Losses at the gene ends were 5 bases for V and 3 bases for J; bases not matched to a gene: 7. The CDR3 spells CAISNTGQGHYGYTF. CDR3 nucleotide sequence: TGTGCCATCAGTAATACGGGACAGGGCCACTATGGCTACACCTTC.

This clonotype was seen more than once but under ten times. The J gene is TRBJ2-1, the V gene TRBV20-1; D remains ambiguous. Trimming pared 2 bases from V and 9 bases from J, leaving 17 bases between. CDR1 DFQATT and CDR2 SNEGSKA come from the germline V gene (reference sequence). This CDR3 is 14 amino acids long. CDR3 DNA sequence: TGCAGTGCTAGACCCAACGGCATTCGAAGTGAGCAGTTCTTC. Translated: CSARPNGIRSEQFF.

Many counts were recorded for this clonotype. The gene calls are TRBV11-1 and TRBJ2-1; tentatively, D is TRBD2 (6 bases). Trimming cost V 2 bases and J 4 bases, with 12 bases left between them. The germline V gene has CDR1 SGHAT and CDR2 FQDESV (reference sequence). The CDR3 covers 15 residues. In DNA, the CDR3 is TGTGCCAGCAGCTTAAAGATAGCGGCTTACAATGAGCAGTTCTTC. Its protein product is CASSLKIAAYNEQFF.

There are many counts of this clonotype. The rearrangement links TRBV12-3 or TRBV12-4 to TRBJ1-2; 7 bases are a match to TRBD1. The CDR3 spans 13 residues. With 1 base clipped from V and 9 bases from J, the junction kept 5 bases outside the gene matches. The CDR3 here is CASSLVTGRSYTF. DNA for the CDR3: TGTGCCAGCAGTTTAGTGACAGGGAGAAGCTACACCTTC.

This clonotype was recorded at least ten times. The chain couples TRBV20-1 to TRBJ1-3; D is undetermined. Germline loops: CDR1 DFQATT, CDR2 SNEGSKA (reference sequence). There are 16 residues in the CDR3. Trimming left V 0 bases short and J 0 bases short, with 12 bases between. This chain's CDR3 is CSARDHPGYSGNTIYF. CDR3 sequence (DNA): TGCAGTGCTAGAGATCACCCGGGATACTCTGGAAACACCATATATTTT.

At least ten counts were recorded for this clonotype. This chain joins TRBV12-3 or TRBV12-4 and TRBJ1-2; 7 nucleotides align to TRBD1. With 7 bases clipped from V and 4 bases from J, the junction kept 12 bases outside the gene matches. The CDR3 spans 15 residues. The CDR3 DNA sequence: TGTGCCAGCACACCTACAGGGGTGGGGTCCTATGGCTACACCTTC. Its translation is CASTPTGVGSYGYTF.

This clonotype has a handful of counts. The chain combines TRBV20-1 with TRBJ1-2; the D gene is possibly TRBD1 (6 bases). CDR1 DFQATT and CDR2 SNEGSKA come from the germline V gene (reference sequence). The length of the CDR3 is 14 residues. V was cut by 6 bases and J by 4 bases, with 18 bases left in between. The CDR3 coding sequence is TGCAGTGCCTTTGCCCCAGGGGTGAGCTATGGCTACACCTTC. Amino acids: CSAFAPGVSYGYTF.

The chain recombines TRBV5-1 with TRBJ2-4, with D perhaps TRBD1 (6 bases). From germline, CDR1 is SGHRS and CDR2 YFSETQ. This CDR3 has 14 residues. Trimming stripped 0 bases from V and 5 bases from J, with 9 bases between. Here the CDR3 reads CASSLARGENIQYF. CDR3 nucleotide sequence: TGCGCCAGCAGCTTGGCCAGGGGAGAAAACATTCAGTACTTC.

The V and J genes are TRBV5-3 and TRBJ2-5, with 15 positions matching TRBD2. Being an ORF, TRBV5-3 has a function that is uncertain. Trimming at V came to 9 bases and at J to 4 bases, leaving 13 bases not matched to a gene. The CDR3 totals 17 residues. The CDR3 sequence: CANSLWTSGRAGETQYF. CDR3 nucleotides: TGTGCCAACAGCCTCTGGACTAGCGGGAGGGCCGGAGAGACCCAGTACTTC.

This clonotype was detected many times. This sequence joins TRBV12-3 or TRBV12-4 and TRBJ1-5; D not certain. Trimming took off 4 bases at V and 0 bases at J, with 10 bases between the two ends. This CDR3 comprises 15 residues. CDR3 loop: CASSSLAGSNQPQHF. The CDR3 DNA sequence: TGTGCCAGCAGTTCGTTAGCAGGTAGCAATCAGCCCCAGCATTTT.

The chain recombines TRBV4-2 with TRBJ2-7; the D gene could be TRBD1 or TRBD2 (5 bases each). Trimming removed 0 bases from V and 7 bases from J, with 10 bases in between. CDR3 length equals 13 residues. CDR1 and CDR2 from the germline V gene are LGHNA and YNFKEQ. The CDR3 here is CASSQEGTTEQYF. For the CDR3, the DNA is TGTGCCAGCAGCCAAGAAGGGACGACGGAGCAGTACTTC.

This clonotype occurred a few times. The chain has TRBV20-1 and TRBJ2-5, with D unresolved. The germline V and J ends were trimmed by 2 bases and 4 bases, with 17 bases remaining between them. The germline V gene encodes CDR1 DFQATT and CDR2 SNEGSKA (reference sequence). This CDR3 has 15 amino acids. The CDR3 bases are TGCAGTGCTAGACCCCCTCAACACCAAGGAGAGACCCAGTACTTC. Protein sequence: CSARPPQHQGETQYF.

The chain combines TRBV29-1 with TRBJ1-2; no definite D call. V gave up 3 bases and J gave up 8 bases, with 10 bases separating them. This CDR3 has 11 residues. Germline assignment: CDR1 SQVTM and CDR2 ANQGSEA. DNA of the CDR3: TGCAGCGTTGACGACACGCGAGGCTACACCTTC. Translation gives CSVDDTRGYTF.

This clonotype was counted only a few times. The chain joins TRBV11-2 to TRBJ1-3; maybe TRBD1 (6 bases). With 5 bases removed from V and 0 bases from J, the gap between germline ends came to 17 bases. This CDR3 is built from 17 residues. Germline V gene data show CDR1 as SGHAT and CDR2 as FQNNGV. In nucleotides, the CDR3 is TGTGCCAGCAGCATCAGTACGGGACAAACCTCTGGAAACACCATATATTTT. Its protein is CASSISTGQTSGNTIYF.